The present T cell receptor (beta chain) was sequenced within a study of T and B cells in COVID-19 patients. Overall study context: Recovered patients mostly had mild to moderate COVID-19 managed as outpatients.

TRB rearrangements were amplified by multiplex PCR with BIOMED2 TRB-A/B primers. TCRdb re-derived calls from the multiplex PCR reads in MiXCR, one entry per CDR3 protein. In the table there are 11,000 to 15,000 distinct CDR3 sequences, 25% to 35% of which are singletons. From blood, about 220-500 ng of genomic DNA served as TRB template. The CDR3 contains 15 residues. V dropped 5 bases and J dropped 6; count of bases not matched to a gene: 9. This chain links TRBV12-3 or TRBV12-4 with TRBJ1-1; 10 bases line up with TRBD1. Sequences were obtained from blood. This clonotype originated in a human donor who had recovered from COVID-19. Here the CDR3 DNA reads TGTGCCAGCAGTCGAGGACAGGGGGTGAAGCCTGAAGCTTTCTTT. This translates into CASSRGQGVKPEAFF.